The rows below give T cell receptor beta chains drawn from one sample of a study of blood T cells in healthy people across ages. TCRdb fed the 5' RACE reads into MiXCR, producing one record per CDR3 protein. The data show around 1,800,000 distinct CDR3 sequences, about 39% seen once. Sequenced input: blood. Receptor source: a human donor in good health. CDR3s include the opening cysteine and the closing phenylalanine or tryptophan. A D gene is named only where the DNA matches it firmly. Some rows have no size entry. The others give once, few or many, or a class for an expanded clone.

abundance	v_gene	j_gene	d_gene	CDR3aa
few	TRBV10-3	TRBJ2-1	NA	CAISVDRVIPNEQFF
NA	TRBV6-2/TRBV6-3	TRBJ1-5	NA	CASNGAVSNQPQHF
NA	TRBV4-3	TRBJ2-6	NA	CASSQAGFGVLTF
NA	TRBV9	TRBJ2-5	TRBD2	CASSEGWTSGGRGQETQYF
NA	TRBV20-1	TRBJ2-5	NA	CSALPGGGTQYF
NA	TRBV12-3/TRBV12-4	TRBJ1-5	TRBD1	CASSIDRGIQHF
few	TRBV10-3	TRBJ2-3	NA	CAIRGETDTQYF
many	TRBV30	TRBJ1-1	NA	CACTLTGRSNTEAFF
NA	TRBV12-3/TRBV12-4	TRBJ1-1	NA	CASSLGRGHEAFF
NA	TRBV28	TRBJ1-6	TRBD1	CASSGGQGFSPLHF
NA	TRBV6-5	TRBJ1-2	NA	CASTPGPFLSYGYTF
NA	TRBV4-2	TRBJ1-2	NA	CASSQDRAEGWGYTF
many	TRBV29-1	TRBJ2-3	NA	CSVVGRLSGTQYF
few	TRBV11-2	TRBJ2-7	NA	CASSRAVGSEQYF
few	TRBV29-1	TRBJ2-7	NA	CSVGRFYEQYF